One and the same sample provided the 24 T cell receptor beta chains below, sequenced in a study of blood T cells in healthy people across ages. Alongside a J-beta primer mix, a sample-barcoded 5' primer served in a second PCR lasting about 7 to 11 cycles. TCRdb processed the 5' RACE reads anew with MiXCR; each CDR3 protein has one entry. The data show about 640,000 distinct CDR3 sequences, 45% to 65% seen once. Sequencing was done on a sample of blood. The receptors were gathered from a man in his sixties in good health.

V gene TRBV6-5 combines with J gene TRBJ2-7; D perhaps matches TRBD1 (5 bases). Looked up from germline, CDR1 is MNHEY and CDR2 is SVGAGI. V was pared by 4 bases and J by 0 bases, with 13 bases between. CDR3 length equals 15 residues. CDR3: CASSSNRRNSYEQYF. CDR3 coding DNA: TGTGCCAGCAGTTCCAACAGGCGAAACTCCTACGAGCAGTACTTC.

CDR3 DNA sequence: TGCAGTGCTAGGGGGGGTTCAGATTCACCCCTCCACTTT. It is translated as CSARGGSDSPLHF. The chain joins TRBV20-1 to TRBJ1-6, with a weak D call TRBD1 (5 bases). The germline gives CDR1 DFQATT, CDR2 SNEGSKA (reference sequence). Trimming left V 3 bases short and J 8 bases short, with 11 bases between. The CDR3 is 13 amino acids.

The chain uses TRBV9 and TRBJ2-7; no clear D gene. The CDR3 is 13 residues long. V was trimmed by 0 bases and J by 6 bases, leaving 10 bases between them. Germline V gene lookup returns CDR1 SGDLS and CDR2 YYNGEE. The CDR3 reads CASSVGTTTEQYF. The CDR3 bases are TGTGCCAGCAGCGTAGGCACCACCACCGAGCAGTACTTC.

This sequence joins TRBV12-3 or TRBV12-4 and TRBJ2-7; 7 bases align to TRBD1. Trimming removed 1 base from V and 3 bases from J; junction bases left unmatched: 3. The CDR3 is 14 amino acids. The CDR3 DNA reads as TGTGCCAGCAGTTTAGGCGGACAGGTCTACGAGCAGTACTTC. Its protein product is CASSLGGQVYEQYF.

Only a few counts were recorded for this clonotype. The chain employs TRBV2 and TRBJ2-1; D might be TRBD1 or TRBD2, each matching 5 bases. V lost 7 bases to trimming and J lost 2 bases, with 15 bases between them. This CDR3 has 15 residues. Germline V gene data show CDR1 as SNHLY and CDR2 as FYNNEI. The CDR3 DNA reads as TGTGCCAGCACCGGGGACCCTCCTACCTACAATGAGCAGTTCTTC. It yields the protein CASTGDPPTYNEQFF.

The V gene is TRBV15, the J gene TRBJ1-2; TRBD1 matches at 7 bases. Per the germline V gene, CDR1 is LNHNV and CDR2 is YYDKDF (reference sequence). This CDR3 region has 13 residues. The V and J ends lost 4 bases and 8 bases, in that order; junction bases with no gene match: 7. CDR3 loop: CATSTRQGGGYTF. Here the CDR3 DNA reads TGTGCCACCAGCACAAGACAGGGTGGGGGCTACACCTTC.

The chain recombines TRBV5-1 with TRBJ1-2; D remains unclear. V was shortened by 0 bases and J by 7 bases, with 10 bases between the two germline ends. The CDR3 length is 13 residues. Germline CDR1 is SGHRS and CDR2 is YFSETQ. CDR3 nucleotides: TGCGCCAGCAGCTTGGCCGGGTTCAGTGGCTACACCTTC. Amino acids: CASSLAGFSGYTF. The variable domain in full, with the rest retrieved from reference TRBV5-1 and TRBJ1-2, is KAGVTQTPRYLIKTRGQQVTLSCSPISGHRSVSWYQQTPGQGLQFLFEYFSETQRNKGNFPGRFSGRQFSNSRSEMNVSTLELGDSALYLCASSLAGFSGYTFGSGTRLTVV.

The rearrangement joins TRBV15 to TRBJ2-3, with D tentatively TRBD2 (5 bases). Germline V gene data show CDR1 as LNHNV and CDR2 as YYDKDF (reference sequence). CDR3 length: 13 amino acids. The V and J ends lost 3 bases and 2 bases respectively, with 6 bases between them. In DNA form, the CDR3 reads TGTGCCACCAGCAGGGACTTCACAGATACGCAGTATTTT. It translates to CATSRDFTDTQYF.

The genes are TRBV10-3 and TRBJ1-6, with D uncertain. Germline CDR1 and CDR2: ENHRY and SYGVKD. Trimming cost V 6 bases and J 8 bases, with 8 bases left between them. The CDR3 sequence is 12 residues long. The CDR3 is CAIRQTDSPLHF. DNA of the CDR3: TGTGCCATCAGACAGACGGATTCACCCCTCCACTTT.

The J gene is TRBJ1-4, the V gene TRBV6-5; a possible D gene is TRBD1 (6 bases). V lost 6 bases and J 7 bases, leaving 21 bases between the germline ends. The germline gives CDR1 MNHEY, CDR2 SVGAGI. This CDR3 has 16 residues. The CDR3 is CASRPGQLGAGEKLFF. The CDR3 DNA reads TGTGCCAGCAGACCGGGACAACTAGGCGCTGGTGAAAAACTGTTTTTT.

The V gene is TRBV20-1, the J gene TRBJ2-4, with a possible D match to TRBD1 (6 bases). CDR3 length: 13 amino acids. Germline CDR1 is DFQATT and CDR2 is SNEGSKA (reference sequence). Here the CDR3 reads CSVTGLAKNIQYF. CDR3 bases: TGCAGCGTAACAGGGCTAGCCAAAAACATTCAGTACTTC.

The count of this clonotype is one. This chain uses TRBV4-1 with TRBJ2-6, with D unclear. CDR3 length: 16 residues. V shed 1 base and J shed 0 bases, with 7 bases lying between them. CDR1 and CDR2 from the germline V gene are MGHRA and YSYEKL. CDR3 amino acids: CASSQVPTSGANVLTF. The CDR3 DNA is TGCGCCAGCAGCCAAGTCCCCACCTCTGGGGCCAACGTCCTGACTTTC.

The rearrangement links TRBV6-5 to TRBJ1-6; unclear D gene. This CDR3 is built from 13 residues. The ends were cut back, 7 bases at V and 7 bases at J, with 11 bases in the middle. Germline CDR1 MNHEY, CDR2 SVGAGI. The CDR3 protein is CASKRGKNSPLHF. The CDR3 coding sequence is TGTGCCAGCAAGCGGGGAAAGAATTCACCCCTCCACTTT.

This chain uses TRBV10-2 with TRBJ2-4; possibly TRBD2 for D (6 bases). There are 15 residues in the CDR3. V dropped 2 bases and J dropped 6 bases, with 14 bases sitting between them. In germline, CDR1 is WSHSY, CDR2 SAAADI. CDR3 sequence (DNA): TGCGCCAGCAGTGAGCTGGGACTGAGAGGAAACATTCAGTACTTC. Encoded protein: CASSELGLRGNIQYF.

The gene calls are TRBV5-1 and TRBJ2-4; 10 bases match TRBD1. This CDR3 is 15 amino acids long. The ends lost 0 bases at V and 13 bases at J; junction bases unmatched: 10. Germline V gives CDR1 SGHRS, CDR2 YFSETQ. CDR3 in amino acids: CASSLGGTGDKEQYF. The CDR3 nucleotides are TGCGCCAGCAGCTTGGGTGGGACAGGGGATAAGGAGCAGTACTTC.

The rearrangement joins TRBV6-6 to TRBJ2-5, with D unresolved. This CDR3 is 15 amino acids long. V lost 4 bases, J lost 5 bases, and 17 bases lay in between. Germline V gives CDR1 MNHNY, CDR2 SVGAGI (reference sequence). CDR3 in amino acids: CASSSESAYGETQYF. For the CDR3, the DNA is TGTGCCAGCAGTTCGGAGAGTGCCTATGGGGAGACCCAGTACTTC.

This clonotype was detected a few times. CDR3: CASSEGLNYGYTF. Here the CDR3 DNA reads TGTGCCAGCAGTGAGGGCTTGAACTATGGCTACACCTTC. V gene TRBV2 combines with J gene TRBJ1-2; D gene ambiguous. Trimming cost V 3 bases and J 2 bases, with 7 bases left between them. This CDR3 is built from 13 residues. Germline V gene lookup returns CDR1 SNHLY and CDR2 FYNNEI.

As regards this clonotype: Since a much larger clone is just one base distant, this may be a read error. CDR3 DNA sequence: TGTGCCAGCAGCCAAGACCTCATTCAGACCCAGTACTTC. It is translated as CASSQDLIQTQYF. The genes are TRBV3-1 and TRBJ2-5; no clear D. The CDR3 is 13 amino acids. Germline CDR1 is LGHDT and CDR2 is YNNKEL (reference sequence). The V end lost 0 bases, the J end lost 6 bases, and 8 bases lay between the germline ends.

The V gene is TRBV20-1, the J gene TRBJ2-5, with 7 bases identical to TRBD1. Unmatched junction bases numbered 4, after V lost 4 bases and J lost 2 bases. Per germline, CDR1 DFQATT and CDR2 SNEGSKA (reference sequence). CDR3 length: 13 amino acids. The CDR3 nucleotides read TGCAGTGCTATAGGGACAGCTCAAGAGACCCAGTACTTC. This gives the protein CSAIGTAQETQYF.

V gene TRBV25-1 combines with J gene TRBJ2-5, with TRBD2 identical over 7 bases. The germline V gene has CDR1 MGHDK and CDR2 SYGVNS. This CDR3 has 16 residues. V lost 1 base, J lost 0 bases, and 5 bases stayed unmatched. The CDR3 spells CASSESYGGYQETQYF. CDR3 in DNA: TGTGCCAGCAGTGAATCTTACGGGGGGTACCAAGAGACCCAGTACTTC. The full variable domain, its missing parts supplied by reference TRBV25-1 and TRBJ2-5, is EADIYQTPRYLVIGTGKKITLECSQTMGHDKMYWYQQDPGMELHLIHYSYGVNSTEKGDLSSESTVSRIRTEHFPLTLESARPSHTSQYLCASSESYGGYQETQYFGPGTRLLVL.

V and J are TRBV6-2 or TRBV6-3 and TRBJ1-1, with 10 bases that match TRBD1. Per the germline V gene, CDR1 is MNHEY and CDR2 is SVGEGT. CDR3 length: 15 residues. The trim removed 1 base at V and 4 bases at J, leaving 3 bases unmatched. CDR3 residues: CASSYWRTGGTEAFF. The CDR3 bases are TGTGCCAGCAGTTACTGGAGGACAGGGGGCACTGAAGCTTTCTTT.

The V gene is TRBV20-1, the J gene TRBJ2-1; 9 bases agree with TRBD2. The germline V gene encodes CDR1 DFQATT and CDR2 SNEGSKA (reference sequence). Trimming at V came to 4 bases and at J to 1 base, leaving 2 bases not matched to a gene. This CDR3 has 14 residues. The CDR3 loop is CSATSGKSYNEQFF. CDR3 coding DNA: TGCAGTGCTACTAGCGGGAAATCCTACAATGAGCAGTTCTTC.

The rearrangement joins TRBV3-1 to TRBJ2-7; the D gene is possibly TRBD2 (6 bases). The CDR3 has 15 amino acids. Trimming removed 3 bases at V and 6 bases at J, with 18 bases between. CDR1 and CDR2 from the germline V gene are LGHDT and YNNKEL (reference sequence). The CDR3 loop reads CASSHRAGGGREQYF. The DNA for the CDR3 is TGTGCCAGCAGCCACCGAGCGGGCGGAGGACGCGAGCAGTACTTC.

A few counts support this clonotype. The chain carries TRBV6-1 and TRBJ2-1; no clear D gene. The V and J ends lost 1 base and 6 bases respectively, with 10 bases between them. The CDR3 is made up of 14 amino acids. Germline CDR1 and CDR2: MNHNS and SASEGT. DNA for the CDR3: TGTGCCAGCAGTGAAGGGAGTAACCCCAATGAGCAGTTCTTC. This codes for CASSEGSNPNEQFF.